This T cell receptor (beta chain) was found in a study of OX40 agonist ivuxolimab in advanced cancers. Overall study context: Dosing consisted of intravenous ivuxolimab at 0.01 to 10 mg/kg every 2 weeks.

This CDR3 is 15 amino acids long. Germline assignment: CDR1 SGHNT and CDR2 YENEEA. General study results and limits: Normalized expansion of T-cell clones was also low for some nonresponders.

Autoimmune disease history or systemic immunosuppression meant exclusion. Method: immunoSEQ multiplex PCR; TCRdb's copy keeps in-frame clones and lacks some. In the table there are fewer than 20,000 clones, about 86% of which are singletons. With respect to this clone: What it binds is not known.

The rearrangement joins TRBV11-3 to TRBJ2-5; no definite D call. The DNA end is more similar to TRBJ2-7, so the J call may be wrong. The source of this sequence is an adult with an advanced solid tumor such as melanoma, head and neck, liver or kidney cancer. Sequencing used CD4+ or CD8+ T cells sorted from blood, obtained in a trial of the OX40 agonist ivuxolimab. The CDR3 sequence is CASSLGLRKIYEQYF. The CDR3, as DNA: TGTGCCAGCAGCTTAGGCCTCAGAAAGATCTACGAGCAGTACTTC.